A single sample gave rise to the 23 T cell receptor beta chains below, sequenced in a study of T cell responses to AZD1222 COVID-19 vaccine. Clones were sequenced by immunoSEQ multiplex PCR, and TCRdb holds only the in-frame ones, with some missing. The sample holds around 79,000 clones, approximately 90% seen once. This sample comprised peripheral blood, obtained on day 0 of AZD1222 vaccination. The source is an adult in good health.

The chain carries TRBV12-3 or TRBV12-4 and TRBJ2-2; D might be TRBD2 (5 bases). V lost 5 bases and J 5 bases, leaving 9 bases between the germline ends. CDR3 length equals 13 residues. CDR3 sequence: CASSTRGTGELFF. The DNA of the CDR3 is TGTGCCAGCAGTACCCGGGGAACCGGGGAGCTGTTTTTT.

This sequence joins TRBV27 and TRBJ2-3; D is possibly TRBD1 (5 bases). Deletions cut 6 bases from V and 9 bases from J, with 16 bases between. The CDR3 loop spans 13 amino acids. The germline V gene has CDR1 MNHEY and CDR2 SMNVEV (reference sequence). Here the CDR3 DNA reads TGTGCCAGCAGGGGTAACAGGAATATCACGCAGTATTTT. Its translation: CASRGNRNITQYF.

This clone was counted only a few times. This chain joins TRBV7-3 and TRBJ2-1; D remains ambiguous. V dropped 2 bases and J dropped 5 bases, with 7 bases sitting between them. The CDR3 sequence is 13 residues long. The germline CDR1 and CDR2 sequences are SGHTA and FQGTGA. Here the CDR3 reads CASSLGPNNEQFF. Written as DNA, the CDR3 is TGTGCCAGCAGCTTAGGACCCAACAATGAGCAGTTCTTC. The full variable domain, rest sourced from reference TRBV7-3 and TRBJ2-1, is GAGVSQTPSNKVTEKGKYVELRCDPISGHTALYWYRQSLGQGPEFLIYFQGTGAADDSGLPNDRFFAVRPEGSVSTLKIQRTERGDSAVYLCASSLGPNNEQFFGPGTRLTVL.

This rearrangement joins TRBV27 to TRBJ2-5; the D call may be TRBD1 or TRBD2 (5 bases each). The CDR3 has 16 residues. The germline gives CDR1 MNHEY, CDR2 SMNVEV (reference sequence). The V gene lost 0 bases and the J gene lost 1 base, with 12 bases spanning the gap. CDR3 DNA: TGTGCCAGCAGTTTATCGCCGGGACGGTTCCAAGAGACCCAGTACTTC. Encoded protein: CASSLSPGRFQETQYF.

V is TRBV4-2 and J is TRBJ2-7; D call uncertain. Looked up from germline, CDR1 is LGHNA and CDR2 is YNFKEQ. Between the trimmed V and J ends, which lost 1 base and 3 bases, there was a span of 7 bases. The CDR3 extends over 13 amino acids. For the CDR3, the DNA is TGTGCCAGCAGCCAAGTCAACGGCTACGAGCAGTACTTC. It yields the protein CASSQVNGYEQYF.

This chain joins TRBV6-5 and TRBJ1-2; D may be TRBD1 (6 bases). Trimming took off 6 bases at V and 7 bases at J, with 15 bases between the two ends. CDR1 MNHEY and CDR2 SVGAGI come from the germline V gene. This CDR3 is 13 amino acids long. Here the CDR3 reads CASRLPGGAGYTF. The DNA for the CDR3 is TGTGCCAGCAGATTACCGGGGGGCGCTGGCTACACCTTC.

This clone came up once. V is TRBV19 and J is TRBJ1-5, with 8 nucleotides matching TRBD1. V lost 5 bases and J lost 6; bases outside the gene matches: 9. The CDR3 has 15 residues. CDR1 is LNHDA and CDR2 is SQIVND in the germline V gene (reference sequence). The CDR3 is CASSFGQGLGQPQHF. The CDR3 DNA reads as TGTGCCAGTAGTTTCGGACAGGGACTCGGTCAGCCCCAGCATTTT.

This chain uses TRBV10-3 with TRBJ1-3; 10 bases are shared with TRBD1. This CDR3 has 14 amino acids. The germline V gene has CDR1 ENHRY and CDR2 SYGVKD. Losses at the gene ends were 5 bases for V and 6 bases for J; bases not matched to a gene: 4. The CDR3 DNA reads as TGTGCCATCAGTCCGGGACAGGGGCAAAACACCATATATTTT. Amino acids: CAISPGQGQNTIYF.

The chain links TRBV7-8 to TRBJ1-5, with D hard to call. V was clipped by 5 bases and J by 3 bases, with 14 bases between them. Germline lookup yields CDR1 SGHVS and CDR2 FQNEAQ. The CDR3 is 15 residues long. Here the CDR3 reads CASSLGILNNQPQHF. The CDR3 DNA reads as TGTGCCAGCAGCCTCGGGATCCTGAACAATCAGCCCCAGCATTTT.

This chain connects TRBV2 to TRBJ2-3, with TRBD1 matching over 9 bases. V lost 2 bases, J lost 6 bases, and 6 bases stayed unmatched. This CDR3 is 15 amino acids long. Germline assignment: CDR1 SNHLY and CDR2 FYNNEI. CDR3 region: CASSEPGQGRDTQYF. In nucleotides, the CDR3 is TGTGCCAGCAGTGAACCGGGACAGGGCAGGGATACGCAGTATTTT.

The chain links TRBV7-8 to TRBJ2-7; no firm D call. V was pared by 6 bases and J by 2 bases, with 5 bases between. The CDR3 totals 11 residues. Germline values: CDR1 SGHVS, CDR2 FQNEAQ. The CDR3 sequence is CASRDTYEQYF. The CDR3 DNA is TGTGCCAGCAGAGATACCTACGAGCAGTACTTC.

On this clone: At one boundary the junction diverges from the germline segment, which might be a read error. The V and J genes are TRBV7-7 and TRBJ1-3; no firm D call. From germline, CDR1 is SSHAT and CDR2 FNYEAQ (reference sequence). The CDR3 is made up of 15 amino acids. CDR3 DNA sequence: TGTGCTAGCAGCTTAGCGGGAGCGGCTGGAAACACCATATATTTT. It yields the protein CASSLAGAAGNTIYF.

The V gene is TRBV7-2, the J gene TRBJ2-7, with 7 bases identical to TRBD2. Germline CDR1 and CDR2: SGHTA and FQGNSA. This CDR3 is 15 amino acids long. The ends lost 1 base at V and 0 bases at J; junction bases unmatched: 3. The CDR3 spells CASSLGSSGSYEQYF. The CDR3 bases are TGTGCCAGCAGCTTAGGTTCTAGCGGCTCCTACGAGCAGTACTTC.

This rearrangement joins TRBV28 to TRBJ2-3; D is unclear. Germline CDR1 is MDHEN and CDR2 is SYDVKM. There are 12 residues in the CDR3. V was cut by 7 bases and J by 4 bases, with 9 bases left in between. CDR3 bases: TGTGCCAGCACCGTGGAAGCAGATACGCAGTATTTT. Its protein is CASTVEADTQYF. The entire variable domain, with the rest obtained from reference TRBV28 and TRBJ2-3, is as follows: DVKVTQSSRYLVKRTGEKVFLECVQDMDHENMFWYRQDPGLGLRLIYFSYDVKMKEKGDIPEGYSVSREKKERFSLILESASTNQTSMYLCASTVEADTQYFGPGTRLTVL.

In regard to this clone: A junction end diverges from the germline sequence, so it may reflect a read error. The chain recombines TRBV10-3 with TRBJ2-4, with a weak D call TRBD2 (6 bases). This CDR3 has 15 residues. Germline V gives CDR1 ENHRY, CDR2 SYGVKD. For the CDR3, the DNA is TGTGCCATCAGTGAAATGGGGGGTACGATAGAAGAATTCCTGTTC. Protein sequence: CAISEMGGTIEEFLF.

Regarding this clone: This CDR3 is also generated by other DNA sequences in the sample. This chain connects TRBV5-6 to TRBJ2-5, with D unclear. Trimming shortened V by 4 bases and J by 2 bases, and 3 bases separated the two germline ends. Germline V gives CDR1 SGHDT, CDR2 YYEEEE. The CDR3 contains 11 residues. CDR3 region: CASSRQETQYF. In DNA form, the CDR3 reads TGTGCCAGCAGCAGACAAGAGACCCAGTACTTC.

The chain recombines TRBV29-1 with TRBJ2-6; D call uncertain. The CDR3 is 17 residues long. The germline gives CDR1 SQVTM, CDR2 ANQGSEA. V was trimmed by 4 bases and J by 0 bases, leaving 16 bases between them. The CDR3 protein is CSVVPLYGSSGANVLTF. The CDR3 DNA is TGCAGCGTTGTTCCCCTGTACGGTAGCTCTGGGGCCAACGTCCTGACTTTC.

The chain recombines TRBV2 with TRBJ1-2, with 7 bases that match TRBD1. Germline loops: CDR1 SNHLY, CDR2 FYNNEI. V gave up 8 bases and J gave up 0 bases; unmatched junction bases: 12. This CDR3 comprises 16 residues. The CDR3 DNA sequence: TGTGCCAGCCTATCCAACCAGGGGGTGGCTAACTATGGCTACACCTTC. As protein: CASLSNQGVANYGYTF.

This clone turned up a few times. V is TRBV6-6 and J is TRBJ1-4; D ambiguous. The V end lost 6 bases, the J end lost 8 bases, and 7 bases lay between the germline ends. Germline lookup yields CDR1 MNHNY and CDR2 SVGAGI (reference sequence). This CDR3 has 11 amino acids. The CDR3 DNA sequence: TGTGCCAGCAGCAACGGGGAAAAACTGTTTTTT. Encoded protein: CASSNGEKLFF.

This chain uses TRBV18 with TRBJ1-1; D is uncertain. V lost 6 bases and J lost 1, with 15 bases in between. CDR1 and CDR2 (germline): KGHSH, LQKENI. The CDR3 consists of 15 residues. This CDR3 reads CASSLNSVGNTEAFF. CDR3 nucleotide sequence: TGTGCCAGCTCCCTGAATTCCGTGGGGAACACTGAAGCTTTCTTT.

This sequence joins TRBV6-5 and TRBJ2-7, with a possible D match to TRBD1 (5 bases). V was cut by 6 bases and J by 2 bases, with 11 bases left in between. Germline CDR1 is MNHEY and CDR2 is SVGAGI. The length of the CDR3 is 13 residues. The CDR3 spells CASRDTVTYEQYF. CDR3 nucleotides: TGTGCCAGCAGGGACACAGTGACCTACGAGCAGTACTTC.

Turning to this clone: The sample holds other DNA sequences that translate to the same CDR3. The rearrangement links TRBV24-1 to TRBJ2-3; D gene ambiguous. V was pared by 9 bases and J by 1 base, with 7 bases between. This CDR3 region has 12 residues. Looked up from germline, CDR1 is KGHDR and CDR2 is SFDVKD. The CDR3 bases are TGTGCCACCGCCGGAGGCACAGATACGCAGTATTTT. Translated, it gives CATAGGTDTQYF.

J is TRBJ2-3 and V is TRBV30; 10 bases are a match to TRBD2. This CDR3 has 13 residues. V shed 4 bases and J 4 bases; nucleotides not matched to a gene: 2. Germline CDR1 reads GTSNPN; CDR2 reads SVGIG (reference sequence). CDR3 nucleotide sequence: TGTGCCTGGACTAGCGGGAGTGCAGATACGCAGTATTTT. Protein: CAWTSGSADTQYF.